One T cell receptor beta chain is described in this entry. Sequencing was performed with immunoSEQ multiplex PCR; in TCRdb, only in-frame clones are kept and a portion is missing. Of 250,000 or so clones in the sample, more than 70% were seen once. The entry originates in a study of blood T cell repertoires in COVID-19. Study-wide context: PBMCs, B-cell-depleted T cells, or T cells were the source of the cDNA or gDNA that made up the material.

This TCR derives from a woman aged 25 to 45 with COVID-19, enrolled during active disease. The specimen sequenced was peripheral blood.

CDR3 sequence: CASSQDRQGTYEQYF. In DNA form, the CDR3 reads TGCGCCAGCAGCCAAGATAGGCAGGGTACCTACGAGCAGTACTTC. V and J are TRBV4-3 and TRBJ2-7; TRBD1 might be the D (5 bases). Per the germline V gene, CDR1 is LGHNA and CDR2 is YSLEER. The CDR3 has 15 amino acids. Trimming pared 0 bases from V and 2 bases from J, leaving 11 bases between.